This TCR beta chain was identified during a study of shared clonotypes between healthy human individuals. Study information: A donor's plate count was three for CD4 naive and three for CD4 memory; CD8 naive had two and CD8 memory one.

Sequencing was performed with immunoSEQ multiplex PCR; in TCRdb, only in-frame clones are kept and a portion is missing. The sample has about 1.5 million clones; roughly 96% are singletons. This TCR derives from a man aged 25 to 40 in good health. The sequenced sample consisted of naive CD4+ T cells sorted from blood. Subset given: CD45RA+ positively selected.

CDR3 loop: CASSFLTSGRYEQYF. The CDR3 bases are TGTGCCAGCAGCTTTTTAACTAGCGGGAGGTACGAGCAGTACTTC. The V call is TRBV5-6, the J call TRBJ2-7; 12 nucleotides align to TRBD2. Germline CDR1 and CDR2: SGHDT and YYEEEE. Losses at the gene ends were 2 bases for V and 4 bases for J; bases not matched to a gene: 4. CDR3 length equals 15 residues.